The 14 T cell receptor beta chains in this list originate from one sample, sequenced in a study of blood T cell repertoires in COVID-19. This table comes from immunoSEQ multiplex PCR, and its TCRdb copy is limited to in-frame clones, with some not included. The table records a few hundred thousand clones, roughly 80% of them present only once. Sample: PBMCs or T cells enriched from blood (not recorded which). Receptors were obtained from a woman aged 45 to 65 who had recovered from COVID-19.

As concerns this clone: It may be a read error: a sequence one base away is much more abundant. Other DNA sequences in this sample translate to the same CDR3. This sequence joins TRBV4-2 and TRBJ2-7; 7 bases line up with TRBD1. The CDR3 is 14 amino acids. Germline V lookup: CDR1 LGHNA, CDR2 YNFKEQ. V was clipped by 3 bases and J by 3 bases; unmatched bases: 5. CDR3 nucleotides: TGTGCCAGCAGCCAGGGGCAGGGGGACTACGAGCAGTACTTC. Translation gives CASSQGQGDYEQYF.

The chain is built from TRBV19 and TRBJ1-6; D is possibly TRBD1 (5 bases). V dropped 7 bases and J dropped 7 bases, with 11 bases sitting between them. Germline V gene lookup returns CDR1 LNHDA and CDR2 SQIVND (reference sequence). The CDR3 contains 13 residues. DNA for the CDR3: TGTGCCAGTAACCCAGGGAACAATTCACCCCTCCACTTT. It translates to CASNPGNNSPLHF.

The count of this clone is one. Here the CDR3 reads CASSARENEQYF. DNA of the CDR3: TGTGCCAGCAGCGCAAGGGAGAACGAGCAGTACTTC. This sequence joins TRBV9 and TRBJ2-7, with D tentatively TRBD2 (5 bases). From germline, CDR1 is SGDLS and CDR2 YYNGEE. The CDR3 is made up of 12 amino acids. V dropped 3 bases and J dropped 5 bases, with 9 bases sitting between them.

The J gene is TRBJ1-6, the V gene TRBV28; 8 nucleotides match TRBD1. CDR1 and CDR2 from the germline V gene are MDHEN and SYDVKM. Germline trimming cut 10 bases from V and 10 bases from J; bases unmatched to any gene: 12. This CDR3 region has 14 residues. The CDR3 region is CAIRIGQGNSPLHF. The DNA for the CDR3 is TGTGCCATCCGTATCGGACAGGGTAACTCACCCCTCCACTTT.

J is TRBJ2-5 and V is TRBV27; 8 bases are a match to TRBD2. Germline V gene lookup returns CDR1 MNHEY and CDR2 SMNVEV (reference sequence). Germline trimming cut 4 bases from V and 2 bases from J; bases unmatched to any gene: 9. The length of the CDR3 is 16 residues. Written as DNA, the CDR3 is TGTGCCAGCAGTTCCCCCGGGGGGGAGAGTCAAGAGACCCAGTACTTC. Translated: CASSSPGGESQETQYF.

The rearrangement links TRBV29-1 to TRBJ1-1; no firm D call. This CDR3 is built from 11 residues. From germline, CDR1 is SQVTM and CDR2 ANQGSEA. Trimming removed 4 bases at V and 0 bases at J, with 3 bases between. The CDR3 DNA reads as TGCAGCGTTGGGCTGAACACTGAAGCTTTCTTT. Translated, it gives CSVGLNTEAFF.

This sequence joins TRBV19 and TRBJ2-7; possibly TRBD1 for D (5 bases). Germline V gene sequence: CDR1 LNHDA, CDR2 SQIVND (reference sequence). The CDR3 contains 14 residues. Trimming took 3 bases from V and 3 from J, leaving 12 bases between them. CDR3 region: CASSIRYRNYEQYF. CDR3 bases: TGTGCCAGTAGTATCCGATACAGGAACTACGAGCAGTACTTC.

V gene TRBV15 combines with J gene TRBJ1-3, with 11 nucleotides matching TRBD1. Trimming took 5 bases from V and 8 from J; bases not matched to a gene: 5. This CDR3 contains 14 residues. Germline V CDR1 and CDR2: LNHNV, YYDKDF (reference sequence). CDR3 residues: CATSPGQGVDTIYF. As DNA, the CDR3 is TGTGCCACCAGCCCGGGACAGGGGGTTGACACCATATATTTT.

The chain joins TRBV27 to TRBJ1-5; possible D gene TRBD1, 6 bases. The germline CDR1 and CDR2 sequences are MNHEY and SMNVEV (reference sequence). V gave up 5 bases and J gave up 11 bases, with 22 bases separating them. The CDR3 has 15 amino acids. The CDR3: CASSPPGVAFMAQHF. The CDR3 DNA reads TGTGCCAGCAGTCCCCCAGGGGTAGCGTTTATGGCCCAGCATTTT.

The chain carries TRBV6-2 or TRBV6-3 and TRBJ1-1; 9 nucleotides match TRBD1. Per the germline V gene, CDR1 is MNHEY and CDR2 is SVGEGT. J gave up 6 bases and V 7 bases, and 12 bases lay outside the gene matches. The CDR3 extends over 15 amino acids. CDR3: CASNPGQGNFAEAFF. The CDR3 region has the DNA TGTGCCAGCAACCCGGGACAGGGTAACTTCGCTGAAGCTTTCTTT.

V and J are TRBV7-2 and TRBJ2-1, with 16 nucleotides matching TRBD2. The CDR3 has 19 amino acids. CDR1 is SGHTA and CDR2 is FQGNSA in the germline V gene. V lost 3 bases to trimming and J lost 4 bases; unmatched junction nucleotides: 9. This chain's CDR3 is CASSLGTSGRARRYNEQFF. Written as DNA, the CDR3 is TGTGCCAGCAGCTTGGGGACTAGCGGGAGGGCCCGTCGATACAATGAGCAGTTCTTC.

The CDR3 spells CAISEPARTGERGEAFF. CDR3 DNA sequence: TGTGCCATCAGTGAGCCCGCCCGGACAGGGGAGAGGGGTGAAGCTTTCTTT. The chain joins TRBV10-3 to TRBJ1-1; 9 nucleotides align to TRBD1. This CDR3 region has 17 residues. The germline V gene has CDR1 ENHRY and CDR2 SYGVKD. Unmatched junction bases numbered 14, after V lost 2 bases and J lost 7 bases.

This chain uses TRBV30 with TRBJ1-6; 10 bases are a match to TRBD1. CDR3 length: 15 amino acids. The V and J ends lost 7 bases and 0 bases, in that order; junction bases with no gene match: 3. Per the germline V gene, CDR1 is GTSNPN and CDR2 is SVGIG (reference sequence). The CDR3 sequence is CALDRGSSYNSPLHF. In DNA form, the CDR3 reads TGTGCCTTGGACAGGGGGAGCTCCTATAATTCACCCCTCCACTTT.

This sequence joins TRBV3-1 (or the pseudogene TRBV3-2) and TRBJ1-6; D is unclear. Germline-derived CDR1 and CDR2 are LGHDT and YNNKEL (reference sequence). The CDR3 is 15 amino acids. V lost 1 base and J lost 7, with 11 bases in between. The DNA of the CDR3 is TGTGCCAGCAGCCAAGGACTCGGAGGAAATTCACCCCTCCACTTT. It translates to CASSQGLGGNSPLHF.